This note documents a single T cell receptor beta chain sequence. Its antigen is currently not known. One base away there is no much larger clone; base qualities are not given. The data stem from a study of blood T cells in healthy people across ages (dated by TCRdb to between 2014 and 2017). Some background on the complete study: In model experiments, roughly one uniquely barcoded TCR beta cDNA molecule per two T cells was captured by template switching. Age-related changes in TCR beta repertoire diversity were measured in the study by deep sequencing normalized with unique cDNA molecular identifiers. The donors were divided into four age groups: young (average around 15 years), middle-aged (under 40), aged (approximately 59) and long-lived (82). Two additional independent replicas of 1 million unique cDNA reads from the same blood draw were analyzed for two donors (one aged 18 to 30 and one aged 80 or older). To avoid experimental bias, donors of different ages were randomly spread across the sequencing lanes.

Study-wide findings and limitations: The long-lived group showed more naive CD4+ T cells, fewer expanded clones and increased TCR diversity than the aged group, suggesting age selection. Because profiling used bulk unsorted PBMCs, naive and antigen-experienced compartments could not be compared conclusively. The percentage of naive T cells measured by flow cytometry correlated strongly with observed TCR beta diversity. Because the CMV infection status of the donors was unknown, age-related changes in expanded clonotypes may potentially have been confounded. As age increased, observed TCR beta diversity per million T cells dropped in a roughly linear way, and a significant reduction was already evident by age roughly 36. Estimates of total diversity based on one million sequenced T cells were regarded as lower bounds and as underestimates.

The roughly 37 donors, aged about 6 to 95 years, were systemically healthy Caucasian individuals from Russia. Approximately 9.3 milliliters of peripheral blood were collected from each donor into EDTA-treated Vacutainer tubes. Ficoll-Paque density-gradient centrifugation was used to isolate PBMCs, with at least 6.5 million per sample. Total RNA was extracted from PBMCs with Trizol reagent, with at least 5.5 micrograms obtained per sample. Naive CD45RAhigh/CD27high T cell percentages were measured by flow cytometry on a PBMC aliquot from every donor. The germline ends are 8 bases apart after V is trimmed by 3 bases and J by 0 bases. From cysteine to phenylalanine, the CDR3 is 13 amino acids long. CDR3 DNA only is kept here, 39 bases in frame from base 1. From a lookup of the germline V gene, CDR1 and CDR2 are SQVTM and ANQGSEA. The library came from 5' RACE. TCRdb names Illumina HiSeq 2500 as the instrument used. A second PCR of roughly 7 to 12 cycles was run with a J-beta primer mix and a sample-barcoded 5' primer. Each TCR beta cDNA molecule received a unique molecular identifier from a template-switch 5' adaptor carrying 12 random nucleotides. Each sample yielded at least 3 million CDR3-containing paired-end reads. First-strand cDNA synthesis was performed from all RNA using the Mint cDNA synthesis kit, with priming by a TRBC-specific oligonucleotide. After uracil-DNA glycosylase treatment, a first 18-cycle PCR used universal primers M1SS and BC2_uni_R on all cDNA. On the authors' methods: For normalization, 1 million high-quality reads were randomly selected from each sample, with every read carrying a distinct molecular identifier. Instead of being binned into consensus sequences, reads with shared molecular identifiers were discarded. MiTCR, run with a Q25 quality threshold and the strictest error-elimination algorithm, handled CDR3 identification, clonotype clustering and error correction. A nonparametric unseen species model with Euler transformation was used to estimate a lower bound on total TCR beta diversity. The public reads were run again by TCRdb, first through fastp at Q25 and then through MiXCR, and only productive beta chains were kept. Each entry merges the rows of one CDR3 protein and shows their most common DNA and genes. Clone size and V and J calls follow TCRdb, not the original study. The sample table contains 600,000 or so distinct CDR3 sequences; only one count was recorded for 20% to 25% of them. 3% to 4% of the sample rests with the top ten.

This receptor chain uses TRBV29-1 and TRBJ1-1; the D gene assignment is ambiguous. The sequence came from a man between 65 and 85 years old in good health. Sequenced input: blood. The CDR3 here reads CSVDYVMNTEAFF. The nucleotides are TGCAGCGTTGACTACGTTATGAACACTGAAGCTTTCTTT.